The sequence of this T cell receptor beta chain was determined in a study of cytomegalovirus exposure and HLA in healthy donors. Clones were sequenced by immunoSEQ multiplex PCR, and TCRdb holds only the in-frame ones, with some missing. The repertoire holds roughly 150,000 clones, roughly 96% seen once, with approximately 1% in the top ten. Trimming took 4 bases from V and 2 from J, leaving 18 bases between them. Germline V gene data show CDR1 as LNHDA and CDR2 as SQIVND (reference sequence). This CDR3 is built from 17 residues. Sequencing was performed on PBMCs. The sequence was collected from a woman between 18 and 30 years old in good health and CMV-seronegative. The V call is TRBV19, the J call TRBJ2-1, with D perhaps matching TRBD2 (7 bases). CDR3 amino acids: CASSTLEGRGPYNEQFF. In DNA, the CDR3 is TGTGCCAGTAGTACTCTCGAAGGGCGGGGGCCCTACAATGAGCAGTTCTTC.